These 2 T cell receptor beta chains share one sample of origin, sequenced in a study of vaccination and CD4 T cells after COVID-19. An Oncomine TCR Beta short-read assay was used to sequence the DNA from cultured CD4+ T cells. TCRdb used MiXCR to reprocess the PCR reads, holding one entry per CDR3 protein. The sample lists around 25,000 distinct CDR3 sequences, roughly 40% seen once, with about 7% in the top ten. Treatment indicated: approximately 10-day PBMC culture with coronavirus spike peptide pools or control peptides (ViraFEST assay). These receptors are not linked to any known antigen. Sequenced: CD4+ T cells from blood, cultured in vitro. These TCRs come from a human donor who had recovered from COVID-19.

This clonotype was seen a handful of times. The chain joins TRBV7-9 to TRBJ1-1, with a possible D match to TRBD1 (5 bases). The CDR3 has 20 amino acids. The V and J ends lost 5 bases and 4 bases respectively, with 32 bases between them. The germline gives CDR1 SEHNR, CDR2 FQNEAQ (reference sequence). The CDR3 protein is CASSQKRVTSEPGRRTEAFF. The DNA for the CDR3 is TGTGCCAGCAGCCAGAAGAGGGTAACATCGGAACCGGGACGGCGCACTGAAGCTTTCTTT. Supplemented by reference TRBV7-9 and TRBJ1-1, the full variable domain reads DTGVSQNPRHKITKRGQNVTFRCDPISEHNRLYWYRQTLGQGPEFLTYFQNEAQLEKSRLLSDRFSAERPKGSFSTLEIQRTEQGDSAMYLCASSQKRVTSEPGRRTEAFFGQGTRLTVV.

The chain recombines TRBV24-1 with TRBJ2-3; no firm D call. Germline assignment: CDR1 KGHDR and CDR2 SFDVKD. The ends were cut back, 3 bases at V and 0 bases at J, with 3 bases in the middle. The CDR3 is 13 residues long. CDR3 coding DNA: TGTGCCACCAGTGATGCTAGCACAGATACGCAGTATTTT. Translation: CATSDASTDTQYF.